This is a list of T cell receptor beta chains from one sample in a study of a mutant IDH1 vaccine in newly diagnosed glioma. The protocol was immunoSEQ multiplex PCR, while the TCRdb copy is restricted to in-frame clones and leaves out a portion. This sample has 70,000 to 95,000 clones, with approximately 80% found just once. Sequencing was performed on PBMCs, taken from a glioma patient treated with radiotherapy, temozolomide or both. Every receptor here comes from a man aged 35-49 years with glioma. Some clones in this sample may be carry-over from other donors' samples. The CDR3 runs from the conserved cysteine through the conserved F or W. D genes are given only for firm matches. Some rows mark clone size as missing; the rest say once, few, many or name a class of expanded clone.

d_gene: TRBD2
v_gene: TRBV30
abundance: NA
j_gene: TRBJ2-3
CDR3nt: TGTGCCTGGAGTGTATCAGCGGGGGGGCGGGATACGCAGTATTTT
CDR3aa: CAWSVSAGGRDTQYF

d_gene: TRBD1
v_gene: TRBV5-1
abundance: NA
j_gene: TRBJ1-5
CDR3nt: TGCGCCAGCAGCTTACAGGGGGTCCGCAATCAGCCCCAGCATTTT
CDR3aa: CASSLQGVRNQPQHF

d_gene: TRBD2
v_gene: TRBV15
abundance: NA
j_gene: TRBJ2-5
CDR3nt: TGTGCCACCAGCAGAGAAACGGCGGGGGAAGAGACCCAGTACTTC
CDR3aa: CATSRETAGEETQYF

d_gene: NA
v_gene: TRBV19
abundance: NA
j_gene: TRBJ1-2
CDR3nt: TGTGCCAGTAGGACTGGGGACCGTCTCTTCTATGGCTACACCTTC
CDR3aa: CASRTGDRLFYGYTF

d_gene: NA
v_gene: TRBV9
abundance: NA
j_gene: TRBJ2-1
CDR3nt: TGTGCCAGCAGCGTAGTCAGCGGTAACAATGAGCAGTTCTTC
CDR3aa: CASSVVSGNNEQFF

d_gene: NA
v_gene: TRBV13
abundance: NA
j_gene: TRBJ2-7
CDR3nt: TGTGCCAGCAGCTATTCCGGCCCCAACCAGTACTTC
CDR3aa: CASSYSGPNQYF

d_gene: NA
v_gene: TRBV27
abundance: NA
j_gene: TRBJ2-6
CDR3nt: TGTGCCAGCAGTTTATTTGGGGCCAACGTCCTGACTTTC
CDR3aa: CASSLFGANVLTF

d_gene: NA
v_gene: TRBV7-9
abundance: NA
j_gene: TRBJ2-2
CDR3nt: TGTGCCAGCAGCCCCACACGGACAGAGCTCGGGGAGCTGTTTTTT
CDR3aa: CASSPTRTELGELFF

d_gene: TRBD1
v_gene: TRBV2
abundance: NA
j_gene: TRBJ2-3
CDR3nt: TGTGCCAGCAGTCGATACGGACAGGGGGCGGATACGCAGTATTTT
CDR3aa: CASSRYGQGADTQYF

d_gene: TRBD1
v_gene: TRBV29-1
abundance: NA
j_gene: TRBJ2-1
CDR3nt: TGCAGCGTTGAAGATCGACAGGGGTTCCACAATGAGCAGTTCTTC
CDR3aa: CSVEDRQGFHNEQFF

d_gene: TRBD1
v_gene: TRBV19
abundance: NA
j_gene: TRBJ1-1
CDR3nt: TGTGCCAGTAAAACAGGGGGCTCTCTGAACACTGAAGCTTTCTTT
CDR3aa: CASKTGGSLNTEAFF

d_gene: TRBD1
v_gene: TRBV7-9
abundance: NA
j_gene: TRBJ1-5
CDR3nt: TGTGCCAGCAGCTGGGGACAGGGGGTAATCGGCAATCAGCCCCAGCATTTT
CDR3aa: CASSWGQGVIGNQPQHF

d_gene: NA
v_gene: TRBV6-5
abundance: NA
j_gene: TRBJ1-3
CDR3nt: TGTGCCAGCAGTCGGGACTGGAGCTCTGGAAACACCATATATTTT
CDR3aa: CASSRDWSSGNTIYF

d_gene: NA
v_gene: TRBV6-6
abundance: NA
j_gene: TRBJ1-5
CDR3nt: TGTGCCACTACCGGGGGGGCCGGCAATCAGCCCCAGCATTTT
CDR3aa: CATTGGAGNQPQHF

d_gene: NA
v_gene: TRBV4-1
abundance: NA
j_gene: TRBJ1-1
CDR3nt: TGCGCCAGCAGCCACCAAGGACGGGGCGCTGAAGCTTTCTTT
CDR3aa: CASSHQGRGAEAFF

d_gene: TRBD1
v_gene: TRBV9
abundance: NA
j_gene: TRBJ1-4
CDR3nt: TGTGCCAGCAGCGGGGGACAGGGAACTTGGACTAATGAAAAACTGTTTTTT
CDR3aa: CASSGGQGTWTNEKLFF

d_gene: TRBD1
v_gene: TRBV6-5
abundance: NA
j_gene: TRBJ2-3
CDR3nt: TGTGCCAGCAGTTACTCGGGACAGGGCGCAGATACGCAGTATTTT
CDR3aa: CASSYSGQGADTQYF

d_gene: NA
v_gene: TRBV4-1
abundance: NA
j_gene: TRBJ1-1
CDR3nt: TGCGCCAGCAGCCAAAAAAACTGGGGAACTGAAGCTTTCTTT
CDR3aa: CASSQKNWGTEAFF

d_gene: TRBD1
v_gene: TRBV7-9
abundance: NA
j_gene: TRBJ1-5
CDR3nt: TGTGCCAGCAGCCAGACAGGGGGTTTCGGTCAGCCCCAGCATTTT
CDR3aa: CASSQTGGFGQPQHF

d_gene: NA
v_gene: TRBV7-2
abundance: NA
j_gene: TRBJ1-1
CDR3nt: TGTGCCAGCAGCTTGGGGTTTTCTGAAGCTTTCTTT
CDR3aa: CASSLGFSEAFF

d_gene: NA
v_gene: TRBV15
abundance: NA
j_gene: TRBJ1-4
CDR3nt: TGTGCCACCAGCCGGAAAAGCTTGGGGGTTGGGGAAAAACTGTTTTTT
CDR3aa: CATSRKSLGVGEKLFF

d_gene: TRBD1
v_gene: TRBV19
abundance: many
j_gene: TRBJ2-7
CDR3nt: TGTGCCAGTAGGGGGACAGGGGGCTACGAGCAGTACTTC
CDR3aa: CASRGTGGYEQYF

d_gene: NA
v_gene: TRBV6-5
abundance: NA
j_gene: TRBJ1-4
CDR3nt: TGTGCCAGCTCGGGACGGATTAATGAAAAACTGTTTTTT
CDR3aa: CASSGRINEKLFF

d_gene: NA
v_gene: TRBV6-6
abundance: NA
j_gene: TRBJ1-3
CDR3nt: TGTGCCAGCATAGCGACCGGGAAACTCTCTGGAAACACCATATATTTT
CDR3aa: CASIATGKLSGNTIYF

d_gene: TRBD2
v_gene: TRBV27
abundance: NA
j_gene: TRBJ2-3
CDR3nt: TGTGCCAGCAGTCTCGGGACTAGACCAGATACGCAGTATTTT
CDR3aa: CASSLGTRPDTQYF

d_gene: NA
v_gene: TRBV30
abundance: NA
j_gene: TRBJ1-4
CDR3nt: TGTGCCTGGAGTTCACAGGGTCTAGATAATGAAAAACTGTTTTTT
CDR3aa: CAWSSQGLDNEKLFF

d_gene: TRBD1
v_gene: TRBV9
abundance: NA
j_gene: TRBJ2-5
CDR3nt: TGTGCCAGCAGCGTAGTCGACAGGGGACTTGGAGAGACCCAGTACTTC
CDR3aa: CASSVVDRGLGETQYF

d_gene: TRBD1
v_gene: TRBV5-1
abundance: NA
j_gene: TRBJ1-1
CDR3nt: TGCGCCAGCAGCATGACCGGGACAGGGGGCGCGAATGCTGAAGCTTTCTTT
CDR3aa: CASSMTGTGGANAEAFF

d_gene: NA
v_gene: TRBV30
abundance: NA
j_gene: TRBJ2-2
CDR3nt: TGTGCCTGGATTCACAGGAGCAACACCGGGGAGCTGTTTTTT
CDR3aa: CAWIHRSNTGELFF

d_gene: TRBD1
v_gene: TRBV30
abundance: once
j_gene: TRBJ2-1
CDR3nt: TGTGCCTGGAGTGCGGACAGGGTCCGCGGTGAGCAGTTCTTC
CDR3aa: CAWSADRVRGEQFF

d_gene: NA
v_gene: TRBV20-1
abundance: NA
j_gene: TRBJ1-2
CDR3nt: TGCAGTGCTGCGGACACGCGAGGCTACACCTTC
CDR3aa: CSAADTRGYTF

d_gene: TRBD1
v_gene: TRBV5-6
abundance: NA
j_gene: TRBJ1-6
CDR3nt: TGTGCCAGCAGCTCGATTGACAGGGCAAATTCACCCCTCCACTTT
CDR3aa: CASSSIDRANSPLHF

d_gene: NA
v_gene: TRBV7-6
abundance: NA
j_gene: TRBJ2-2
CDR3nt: TGTGCCAGCAGCTTCGGGACCACGAAGACCGGGGAGCTGTTTTTT
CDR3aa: CASSFGTTKTGELFF